This entry is about one TCR beta chain. Its antigen is still unknown. Distinct nucleotide sequences in the sample also encode this CDR3. The data are from a study of beta chain features in type 1 diabetes. Points from the study as a whole: Compared with healthy donors, patients appeared to share more similar naive, central memory and regulatory TCRB repertoires. Amplification by PCR could prefer shorter templates, with the same effect in patients and controls.

Isolated RNA was reverse transcribed in full, so expressed TCRB transcripts were sequenced. TCRdb's copy holds only in-frame clones and misses some; the assay was immunoSEQ multiplex PCR. Here the sample spans around 430,000 clones, around 30% being singletons. Trimming removed 0 bases at V and 9 bases at J, with 6 bases between. Germline assignment: CDR1 SGHAT and CDR2 FQNNGV. The CDR3 is 12 amino acids. Sorted CD4+ subsets: naive, central memory, regulatory, stem cell-like memory (CD45RO/CCR7/CD25/CD127/CD95/CD27 panel). This TCR derives from a man between 18 and 35 years old in good health. The chain employs TRBV11-2 and TRBJ2-1; D possibly corresponds to TRBD1 (5 bases). Sequenced input: naive CD4+ T cells from blood. The CDR3 coding sequence is TGTGCCAGCAGCTTAGATAGGGGTGAGCAGTTCTTC. This sequence encodes CASSLDRGEQFF.